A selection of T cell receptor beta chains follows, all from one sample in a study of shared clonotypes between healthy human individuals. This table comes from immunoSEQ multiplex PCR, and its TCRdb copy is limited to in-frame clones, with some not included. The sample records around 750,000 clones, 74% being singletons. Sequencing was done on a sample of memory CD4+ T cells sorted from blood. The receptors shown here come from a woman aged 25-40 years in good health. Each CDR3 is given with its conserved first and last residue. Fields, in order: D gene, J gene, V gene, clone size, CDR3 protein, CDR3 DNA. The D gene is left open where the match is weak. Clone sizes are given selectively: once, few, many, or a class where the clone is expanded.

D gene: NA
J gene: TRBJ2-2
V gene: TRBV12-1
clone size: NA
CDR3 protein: CASVRIAGVPGELFF
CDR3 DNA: TGTGCCAGTGTCAGAATAGCGGGAGTGCCCGGGGAGCTGTTTTTT

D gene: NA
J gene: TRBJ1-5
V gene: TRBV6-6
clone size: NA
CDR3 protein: CASSYSTYRDNQPQHF
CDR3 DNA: TGTGCCAGCAGTTACTCGACGTACAGGGACAATCAGCCCCAGCATTTT

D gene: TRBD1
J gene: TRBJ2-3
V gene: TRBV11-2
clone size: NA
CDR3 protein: CASSGQGVTQYF
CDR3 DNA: TGTGCCAGCAGCGGACAGGGAGTAACGCAGTATTTT

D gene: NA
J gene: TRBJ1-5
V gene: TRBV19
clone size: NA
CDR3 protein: CASSIDSTGQTNQPQHF
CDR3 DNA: TGTGCCAGTAGTATAGATTCGACAGGCCAAACTAATCAGCCCCAGCATTTT

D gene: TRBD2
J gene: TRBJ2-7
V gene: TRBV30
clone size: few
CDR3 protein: CAWSWGLAGDEQYF
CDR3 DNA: TGTGCCTGGAGTTGGGGACTAGCGGGGGACGAGCAGTACTTC

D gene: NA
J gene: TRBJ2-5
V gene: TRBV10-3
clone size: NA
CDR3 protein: CAISGHDETQYF
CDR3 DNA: TGTGCCATCAGTGGTCACGATGAGACCCAGTACTTC

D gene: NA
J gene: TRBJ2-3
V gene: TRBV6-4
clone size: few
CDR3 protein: CASTHEGLSDTQYF
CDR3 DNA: TGTGCCAGCACCCACGAGGGGCTCTCAGATACGCAGTATTTT

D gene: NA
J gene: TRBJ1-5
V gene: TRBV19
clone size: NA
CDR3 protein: CASSIDLETGSNQPQHF
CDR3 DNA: TGTGCCAGTAGTATAGATCTAGAGACGGGTAGCAATCAGCCCCAGCATTTT

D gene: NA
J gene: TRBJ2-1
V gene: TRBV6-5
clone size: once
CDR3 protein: CASSYSGTPGHNEQFF
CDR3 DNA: TGTGCCAGCAGTTACTCTGGGACTCCGGGGCACAATGAGCAGTTCTTC

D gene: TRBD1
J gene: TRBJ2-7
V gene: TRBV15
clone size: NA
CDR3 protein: CATSGAPGQGLDEQYF
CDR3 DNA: TGTGCCACCAGCGGCGCTCCGGGACAGGGGTTGGACGAGCAGTACTTC

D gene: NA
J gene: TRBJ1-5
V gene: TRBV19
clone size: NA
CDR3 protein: CASSTGRGRQPQHF
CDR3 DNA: TGTGCCAGTAGTACGGGACGGGGAAGGCAGCCCCAGCATTTT

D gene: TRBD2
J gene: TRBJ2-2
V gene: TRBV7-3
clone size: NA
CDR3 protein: CASSPPAGVGTGELFF
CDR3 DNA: TGTGCCAGCAGCCCCCCAGCGGGAGTCGGTACCGGGGAGCTGTTTTTT

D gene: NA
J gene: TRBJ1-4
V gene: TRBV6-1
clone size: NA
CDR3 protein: CASRTGQYLNEKLFF
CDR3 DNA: TGTGCCAGCAGGACCGGACAGTACCTTAATGAAAAACTGTTTTTT

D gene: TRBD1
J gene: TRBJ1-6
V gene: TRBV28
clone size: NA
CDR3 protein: CASSPPGGSSYNSPLHF
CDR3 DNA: TGTGCCAGCAGTCCCCCAGGGGGGAGCTCCTATAATTCACCCCTCCACTTT

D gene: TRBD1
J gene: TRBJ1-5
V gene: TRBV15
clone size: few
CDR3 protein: CATSSTARGGISNQPQHF
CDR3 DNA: TGTGCCACCAGCAGCACCGCCAGGGGGGGTATTAGCAATCAGCCCCAGCATTTT